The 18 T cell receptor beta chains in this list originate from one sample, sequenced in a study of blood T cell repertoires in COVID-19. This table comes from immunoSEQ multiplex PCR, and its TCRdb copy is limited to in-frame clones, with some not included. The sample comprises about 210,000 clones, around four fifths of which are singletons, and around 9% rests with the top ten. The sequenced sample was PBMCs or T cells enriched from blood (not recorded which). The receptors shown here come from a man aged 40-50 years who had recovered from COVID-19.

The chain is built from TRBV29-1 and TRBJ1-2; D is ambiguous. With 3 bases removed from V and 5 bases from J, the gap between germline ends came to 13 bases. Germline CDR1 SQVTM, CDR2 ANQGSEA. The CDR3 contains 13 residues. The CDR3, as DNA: TGCAGCGTTGATTTGGACGGGAATTATGGCTACACCTTC. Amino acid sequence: CSVDLDGNYGYTF.

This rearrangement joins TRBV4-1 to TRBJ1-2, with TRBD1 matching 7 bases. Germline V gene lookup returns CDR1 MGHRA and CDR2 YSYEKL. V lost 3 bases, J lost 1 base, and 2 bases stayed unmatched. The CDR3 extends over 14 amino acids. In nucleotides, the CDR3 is TGCGCCAGCAGCCAGACAGGGCTTAACTATGGCTACACCTTC. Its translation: CASSQTGLNYGYTF.

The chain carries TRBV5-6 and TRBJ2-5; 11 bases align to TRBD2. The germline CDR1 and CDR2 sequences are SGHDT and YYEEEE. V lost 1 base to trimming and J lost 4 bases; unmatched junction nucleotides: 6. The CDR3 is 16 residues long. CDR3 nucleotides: TGTGCCAGCAGCTTGAGTCTAGCGGGGGGAGGAGAGACCCAGTACTTC. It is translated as CASSLSLAGGGETQYF.

The CDR3 reads CAGDQPGLAGLETQYF. CDR3 nucleotide sequence: TGCGCCGGGGATCAACCGGGACTAGCGGGGCTAGAGACCCAGTACTTC. The rearrangement joins TRBV10-1 to TRBJ2-5; 13 bases map to TRBD2. Trimming took 11 bases from V and 4 from J; bases not matched to a gene: 13. CDR1 and CDR2 (germline): WNHNN, SYGVQD (reference sequence). This CDR3 has 16 residues.

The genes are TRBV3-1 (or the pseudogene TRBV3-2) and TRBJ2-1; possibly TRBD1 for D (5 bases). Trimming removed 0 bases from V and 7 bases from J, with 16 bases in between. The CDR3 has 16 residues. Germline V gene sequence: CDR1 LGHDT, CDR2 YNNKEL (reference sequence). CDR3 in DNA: TGTGCCAGCAGCCAAGACAAAGGGGTACCCCCGAATGAGCAGTTCTTC. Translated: CASSQDKGVPPNEQFF.

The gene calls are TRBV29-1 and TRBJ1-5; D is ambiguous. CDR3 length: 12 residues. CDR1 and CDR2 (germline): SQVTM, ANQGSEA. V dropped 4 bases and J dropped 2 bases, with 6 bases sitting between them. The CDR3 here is CSVGEGNQPQHF. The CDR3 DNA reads TGCAGCGTTGGGGAGGGCAATCAGCCCCAGCATTTT.

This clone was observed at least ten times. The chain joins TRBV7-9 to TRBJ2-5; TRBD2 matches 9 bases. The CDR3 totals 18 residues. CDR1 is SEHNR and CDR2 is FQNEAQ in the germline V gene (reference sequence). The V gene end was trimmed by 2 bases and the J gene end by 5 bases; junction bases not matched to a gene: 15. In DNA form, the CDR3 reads TGTGCCAGCAGCTTAAGTGCGGGTAGCGGGAGTGGGATGGAGACCCAGTACTTC. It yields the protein CASSLSAGSGSGMETQYF.

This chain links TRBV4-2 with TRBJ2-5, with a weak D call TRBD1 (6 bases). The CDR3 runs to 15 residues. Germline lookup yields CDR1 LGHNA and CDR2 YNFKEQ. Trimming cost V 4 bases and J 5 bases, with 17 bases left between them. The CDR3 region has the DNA TGTGCCAGCAGCCCCGGGAACAGGGACGGGGAGACCCAGTACTTC. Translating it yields CASSPGNRDGETQYF.

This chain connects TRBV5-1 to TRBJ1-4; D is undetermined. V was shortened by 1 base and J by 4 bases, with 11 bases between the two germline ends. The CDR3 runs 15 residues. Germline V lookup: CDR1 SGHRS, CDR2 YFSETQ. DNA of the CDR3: TGCGCCAGCAGCTTGCAAAACGGAGGTAATGAAAAACTGTTTTTT. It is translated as CASSLQNGGNEKLFF.

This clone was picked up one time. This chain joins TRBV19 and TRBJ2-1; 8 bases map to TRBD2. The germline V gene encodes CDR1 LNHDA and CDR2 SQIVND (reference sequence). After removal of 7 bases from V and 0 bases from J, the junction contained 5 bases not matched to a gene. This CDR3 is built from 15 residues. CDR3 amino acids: CASNIAGPSYNEQFF. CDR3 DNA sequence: TGTGCCAGTAACATAGCGGGACCCTCCTACAATGAGCAGTTCTTC.

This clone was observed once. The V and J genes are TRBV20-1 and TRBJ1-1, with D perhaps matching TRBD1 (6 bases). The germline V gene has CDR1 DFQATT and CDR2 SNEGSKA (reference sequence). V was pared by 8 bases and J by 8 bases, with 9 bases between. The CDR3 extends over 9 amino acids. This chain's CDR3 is CSFGTEAFF. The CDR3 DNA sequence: TGCAGTTTTGGGACAGAAGCTTTCTTT.

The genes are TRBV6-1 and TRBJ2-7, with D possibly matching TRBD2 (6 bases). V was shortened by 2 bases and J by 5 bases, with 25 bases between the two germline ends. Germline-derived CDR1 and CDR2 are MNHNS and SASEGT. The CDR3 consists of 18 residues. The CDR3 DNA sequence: TGTGCCAGCAGTGAACTCACGTCGGGAGCGGAGAGAGGGGACGAGCAGTACTTC. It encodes CASSELTSGAERGDEQYF.

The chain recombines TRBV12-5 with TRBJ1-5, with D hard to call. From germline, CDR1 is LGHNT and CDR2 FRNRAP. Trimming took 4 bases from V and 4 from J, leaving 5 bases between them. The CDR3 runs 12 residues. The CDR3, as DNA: TGTGCTAGTGGTTACGAGAATCAGCCCCAGCATTTT. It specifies CASGYENQPQHF. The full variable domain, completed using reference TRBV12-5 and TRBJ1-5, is DARVTQTPRHKVTEMGQEVTMRCQPILGHNTVFWYRQTMMQGLELLAYFRNRAPLDDSGMPKDRFSAEMPDATLATLKIQPSEPRDSAVYFCASGYENQPQHFGDGTRLSIL.

CDR3 DNA sequence: TGTGCCAGTAGTTTCCGGGACAGTGGAAATCCCCTTGGCTACACCTTC. It codes for CASSFRDSGNPLGYTF. The V and J genes are TRBV19 and TRBJ1-2; 7 bases are shared with TRBD1. Germline V gene lookup returns CDR1 LNHDA and CDR2 SQIVND (reference sequence). This CDR3 has 16 residues. Trimming at V came to 5 bases and at J to 7 bases, leaving 16 bases not matched to a gene.

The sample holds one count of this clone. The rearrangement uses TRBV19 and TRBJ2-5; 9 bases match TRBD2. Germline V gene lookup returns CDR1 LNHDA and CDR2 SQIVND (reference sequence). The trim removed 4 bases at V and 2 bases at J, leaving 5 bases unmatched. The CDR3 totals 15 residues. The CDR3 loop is CASSRSSGEQETQYF. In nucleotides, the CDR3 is TGTGCCAGTAGTAGATCTAGCGGGGAACAAGAGACCCAGTACTTC. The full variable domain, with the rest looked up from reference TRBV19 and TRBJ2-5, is DGGITQSPKYLFRKEGQNVTLSCEQNLNHDAMYWYRQDPGQGLRLIYYSQIVNDFQKGDIAEGYSVSREKKESFPLTVTSAQKNPTAFYLCASSRSSGEQETQYFGPGTRLLVL.

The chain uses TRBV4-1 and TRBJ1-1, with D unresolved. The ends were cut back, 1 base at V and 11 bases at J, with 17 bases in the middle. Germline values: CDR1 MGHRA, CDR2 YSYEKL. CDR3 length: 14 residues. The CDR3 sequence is CASSQVFDSGKAFF. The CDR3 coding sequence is TGCGCCAGCAGCCAAGTATTTGATTCAGGAAAGGCTTTCTTT.

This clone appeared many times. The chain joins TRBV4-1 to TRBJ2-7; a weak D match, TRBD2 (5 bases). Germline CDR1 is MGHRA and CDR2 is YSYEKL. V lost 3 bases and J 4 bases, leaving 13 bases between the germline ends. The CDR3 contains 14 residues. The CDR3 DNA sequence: TGCGCCAGCAGCCATTCGGTAGCGACATACGAGCAGTACTTC. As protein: CASSHSVATYEQYF.

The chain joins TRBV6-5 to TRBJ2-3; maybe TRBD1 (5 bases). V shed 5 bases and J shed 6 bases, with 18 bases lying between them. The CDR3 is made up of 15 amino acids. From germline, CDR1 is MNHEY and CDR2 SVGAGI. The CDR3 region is CASSPRQLRIDTQYF. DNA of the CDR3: TGTGCCAGCAGTCCTAGACAGCTTCGGATCGATACGCAGTATTTT.